Here is one T cell receptor beta chain with its context. Its antigen is currently unknown. This sample stems from a study of radiotherapy plus CTLA-4 blockade in lung cancer. Study summary: The study recorded objective responses in less than 20% of patients and disease control in 31%.

Study results and caveats: Early blood T cell clone changes and increased post-radiation serum interferon-beta were reportedly the strongest response predictors.

Sequencing used immunoSEQ multiplex PCR; TCRdb keeps in-frame clones, though not all of them. The sample includes about 16,000 clones, 72% seen only once; the top ten take 40% to 65%. The CDR3 has 12 residues. Germline assignment: CDR1 GTSNPN and CDR2 SVGIG (reference sequence). V shed 3 bases and J shed 4 bases, with 10 bases lying between them. The source was peripheral blood, collected from a patient treated with radiotherapy plus ipilimumab. The J gene is TRBJ2-7, the V gene TRBV30; the D gene is possibly TRBD1 (5 bases). This sequence was found in a human donor with non-small cell lung cancer whose response to radiotherapy plus ipilimumab could not be evaluated. The CDR3 here is CAWSMTDYEQYF. CDR3 coding DNA: TGTGCCTGGAGCATGACAGATTACGAGCAGTACTTC.